A single sample is the source of the 27 T cell receptor beta chains below, sequenced in a study of blood T cells in healthy people across ages. The use of a sample-barcoded 5' primer and a J-beta primer mix characterized a second PCR of roughly 7 to 11 cycles. Each CDR3 protein is one row after TCRdb ran MiXCR on the 5' RACE reads. The table shows approximately 800,000 distinct CDR3 sequences, with about 25% occurring only once. The same sample was also used in a study of T cells of mothers and their children.

Sequencing used blood. The source of these receptors is a boy aged 10-17 years in good health.

The chain combines TRBV11-2 with TRBJ2-7, with TRBD1 as a possible D gene (5 bases). The CDR3 is 16 amino acids. V gave up 3 bases and J gave up 2 bases, with 17 bases separating them. Germline assignment: CDR1 SGHAT and CDR2 FQNNGV. CDR3 bases: TGTGCCAGCAGCTTTACCCTGGACACGAACCCCTACGAGCAGTACTTC. Encoded protein: CASSFTLDTNPYEQYF.

On this clonotype itself: As the CDR3 is not closed by the conserved phenylalanine or tryptophan, this likely results from a read error. The J gene is TRBJ2-4, the V gene TRBV5-1; tentative D call: TRBD1 (6 bases). The V gene's germline CDR1 is SGHRS and CDR2 YFSETQ. The CDR3 is made up of 16 amino acids. Trimming took 3 bases from V and 2 from J, leaving 15 bases between them. CDR3 protein: CASSSGERLTKNIQYS. The CDR3, as DNA: TGCGCCAGCAGCTCAGGGGAGAGGTTAACCAAAAACATTCAGTACTCC.

This clonotype has more than one count but fewer than ten. This chain links TRBV24-1 with TRBJ2-1; 8 nucleotides match TRBD2. The CDR3 has 15 amino acids. Germline CDR1 KGHDR, CDR2 SFDVKD. V dropped 3 bases and J dropped 9; count of bases not matched to a gene: 9. CDR3 loop: CATSDPGTSFGEQFF. CDR3 nucleotides: TGTGCCACCAGTGATCCCGGGACTAGTTTTGGTGAGCAGTTCTTC.

The chain is built from TRBV21-1 and TRBJ2-5. TRBV21-1 is flagged as a pseudogene. This CDR3 has 17 amino acids. In DNA form, the CDR3 reads TGTGCCAGCAGCTTTAACCTTAGCCTATCTATGGGAGAGACCCAGTACTTC. Its protein product is CASSFNLSLSMGETQYF.

This clonotype was detected a few times. The gene calls are TRBV6-1 and TRBJ1-2; 8 bases match TRBD1. Germline V CDR1 and CDR2: MNHNS, SASEGT. The ends lost 6 bases at V and 4 bases at J; junction bases unmatched: 4. This CDR3 comprises 13 residues. In DNA form, the CDR3 reads TGTGCCAGCAGGGGACAGGAGACCTATGGCTACACCTTC. Translating it yields CASRGQETYGYTF.

This clonotype was seen a handful of times. The CDR3 loop reads CASSDPGTGAYEQYF. Here the CDR3 DNA reads TGCGCCAGCAGTGACCCCGGGACAGGGGCCTACGAGCAGTACTTC. The rearrangement joins TRBV10-2 to TRBJ2-7, with 10 bases fitting TRBD1. Germline V gives CDR1 WSHSY, CDR2 SAAADI. J lost 2 bases, V lost 3 bases, and 4 bases had no gene match. The CDR3 has 15 amino acids.

In nucleotides, the CDR3 is TGTGCCATCAGCCAGGGGGCTGCACTGTTTTTT. This encodes CAISQGAALFF. The genes are TRBV10-3 and TRBJ1-4; 8 positions agree with TRBD1. The CDR3 runs to 11 residues. Losses at the gene ends were 6 bases for V and 13 bases for J; bases not matched to a gene: 4. Germline lookup yields CDR1 ENHRY and CDR2 SYGVKD.

This chain links TRBV29-1 with TRBJ2-1; D unresolved. CDR3 size: 15 residues. CDR1 is SQVTM and CDR2 is ANQGSEA in the germline V gene. Trimming cost V 0 bases and J 0 bases, with 9 bases left between them. Written as DNA, the CDR3 is TGCAGCGTTGAAGAACAGCCCACCTCCTACAATGAGCAGTTCTTC. Translating it yields CSVEEQPTSYNEQFF.

About this clonotype itself: Because the CDR3 is missing its conserved closing phenylalanine or tryptophan, this is likely a read error. The gene calls are TRBV18 and TRBJ2-5; tentative D call: TRBD1 (5 bases). The assigned J gene may be wrong: the sequence end matches TRBJ2-7 better. Germline loops: CDR1 KGHSH, CDR2 LQKENI. The CDR3 extends over 12 amino acids. CDR3 sequence: CASSRPGIEQYL. DNA of the CDR3: TGTGCCAGCTCAAGGCCAGGGATCGAGCAGTACCTC.

This sequence joins TRBV6-1 and TRBJ2-7, with D possibly being TRBD1 (5 bases). The germline V and J ends were trimmed by 8 bases and 1 base, with 12 bases remaining between them. The CDR3 runs to 13 residues. From germline, CDR1 is MNHNS and CDR2 SASEGT. As DNA, the CDR3 is TGTGCCAGCCTCTCAGGGCATTCCTACGAGCAGTACTTC. Translation: CASLSGHSYEQYF.

This clonotype was observed a few times. The chain uses TRBV4-2 and TRBJ1-3, with D hard to call. V was trimmed by 0 bases and J by 0 bases, leaving 6 bases between them. The germline CDR1 and CDR2 sequences are LGHNA and YNFKEQ. The CDR3 consists of 15 residues. The CDR3 here is CASSQEGRSGNTIYF. The CDR3 coding sequence is TGTGCCAGCAGCCAAGAAGGGCGCTCTGGAAACACCATATATTTT.

This clonotype has a handful of counts. The DNA for the CDR3 is TGTGCCAGCAGTCACACTAAGGAGTGGACAGATACGCAGTATTTT. Translating gives CASSHTKEWTDTQYF. The rearrangement links TRBV27 to TRBJ2-3; no clear D gene. The V and J ends lost 5 bases and 3 bases respectively, with 15 bases between them. Germline lookup yields CDR1 MNHEY and CDR2 SMNVEV (reference sequence). CDR3 length: 15 amino acids.

Concerning this clonotype itself: The junction departs from germline at one end; a sequencing error may be responsible. CDR3 DNA: TGCAGTGCTAGAGTGGGGAACGCTGAAGCTTTCTTT. This translates into CSARVGNAEAFF. The gene calls are TRBV20-1 and TRBJ1-1; D is unresolved. The V gene's germline CDR1 is DFQATT and CDR2 SNEGSKA (reference sequence). The CDR3 sequence is 12 residues long.

The V and J genes are TRBV19 and TRBJ2-5; maybe TRBD2 (6 bases). The end of the DNA fits TRBJ2-7 better, so the J call may be wrong. Germline values: CDR1 LNHDA, CDR2 SQIVND (reference sequence). There are 14 residues in the CDR3. CDR3 nucleotides: TGTGCCAGTAGTGTCTTAGCGGCCTCCTACGAGCAGTACTTC. It specifies CASSVLAASYEQYF.

This clonotype was detected only a few times. The rearrangement joins TRBV6-6 to TRBJ2-1; D unclear. CDR1 and CDR2 (germline): MNHNY, SVGAGI (reference sequence). This CDR3 is 15 amino acids long. V shed 6 bases and J shed 2 bases, with 14 bases lying between them. CDR3 in amino acids: CASSLANSPYNEQFF. In DNA, the CDR3 is TGTGCCAGCAGCCTCGCTAATTCGCCCTACAATGAGCAGTTCTTC.

This clonotype was seen a handful of times. This chain uses TRBV20-1 with TRBJ1-5, with 9 bases lining up with TRBD1. Per germline, CDR1 DFQATT and CDR2 SNEGSKA (reference sequence). The trim removed 6 bases at V and 0 bases at J, leaving 3 bases unmatched. This CDR3 is built from 14 residues. CDR3 amino acids: CSARDRASNQPQHF. CDR3 sequence (DNA): TGCAGTGCGCGGGACAGGGCTAGCAATCAGCCCCAGCATTTT.

V usage is TRBV5-1 and J usage is TRBJ2-5, with 8 bases identical to TRBD1. Germline trimming cut 2 bases from V and 2 bases from J; bases unmatched to any gene: 5. The germline CDR1 and CDR2 sequences are SGHRS and YFSETQ. The CDR3 is made up of 15 amino acids. The CDR3 spells CASSFRGQEQETQYF. The CDR3 coding sequence is TGCGCCAGCAGCTTTAGGGGACAGGAACAAGAGACCCAGTACTTC.

The J gene is TRBJ2-5, the V gene TRBV2; D is possibly TRBD1 (6 bases). The J call may be wrong; the DNA end is better matched by TRBJ2-7. CDR3 size: 17 residues. Per germline, CDR1 SNHLY and CDR2 FYNNEI. The CDR3 protein is CASSEPNWAGVYYEQYF. CDR3 coding DNA: TGTGCCAGCAGTGAACCAAACTGGGCAGGGGTTTACTACGAGCAGTACTTC.

J is TRBJ1-1 and V is TRBV4-3, with D possibly matching TRBD1 (5 bases). The CDR3 covers 15 residues. V lost 0 bases, J lost 0 bases, and 8 bases lay in between. Germline V lookup: CDR1 LGHNA, CDR2 YSLEER. This CDR3 reads CASSQEAGMNTEAFF. The CDR3 bases are TGCGCCAGCAGCCAAGAGGCAGGGATGAACACTGAAGCTTTCTTT.

This clonotype was counted a few times. The gene calls are TRBV29-1 and TRBJ2-4; 8 bases align to TRBD2. Germline CDR1 reads SQVTM; CDR2 reads ANQGSEA. There are 14 residues in the CDR3. The trim removed 6 bases at V and 1 base at J, leaving 5 bases unmatched. CDR3 in amino acids: CSVLGGVAKNIQYF. The CDR3 DNA follows: TGCAGCGTCCTCGGGGGGGTGGCCAAAAACATTCAGTACTTC.

The chain is built from TRBV27 and TRBJ2-1, with D possibly TRBD1 on 7 matching bases. The CDR3 has 16 amino acids. V shed 2 bases and J shed 2 bases, with 13 bases lying between them. Germline V gene lookup returns CDR1 MNHEY and CDR2 SMNVEV (reference sequence). CDR3 bases: TGTGCCAGCAGTTTACAGGGGGGCCCGGCCTACAATGAGCAGTTCTTC. It yields the protein CASSLQGGPAYNEQFF.

V is TRBV29-1 and J is TRBJ1-3, with D uncertain. The CDR3 totals 13 residues. Trimming took off 7 bases at V and 2 bases at J, with 12 bases between the two ends. Germline V lookup: CDR1 SQVTM, CDR2 ANQGSEA. The CDR3 protein is CSARPGPGNTIYF. CDR3 coding DNA: TGCAGCGCCAGGCCCGGGCCTGGAAACACCATATATTTT.

The chain couples TRBV20-1 to TRBJ2-4; D remains unclear. The V end was cut by 0 bases, the J end by 1 base, with 7 bases between. In germline, CDR1 is DFQATT, CDR2 SNEGSKA (reference sequence). The CDR3 loop spans 14 amino acids. This chain's CDR3 is CSARDPRAKNIQYF. CDR3 DNA: TGCAGTGCTAGAGATCCCAGGGCCAAAAACATTCAGTACTTC.

This clonotype was recorded once. The chain combines TRBV4-3 with TRBJ2-5, with TRBD1 matching over 9 bases. With the DNA end fitting TRBJ2-1 better, the J assignment may be wrong. Germline V gene lookup returns CDR1 LGHNA and CDR2 YSLEER. The CDR3 contains 15 residues. In nucleotides, the CDR3 is TGCGCCAGCAGCCGAAACCGGGACAGGGCCAATGAGCAGTTCTTC. Translation: CASSRNRDRANEQFF.

The chain links TRBV20-1 to TRBJ2-3, with 12 bases lining up with TRBD2. This CDR3 spans 17 amino acids. Trimming took 0 bases from V and 0 from J; bases not matched to a gene: 4. The germline gives CDR1 DFQATT, CDR2 SNEGSKA (reference sequence). CDR3 loop: CSARELAGGHSTDTQYF. CDR3 nucleotide sequence: TGCAGTGCTAGAGAACTAGCGGGAGGACACAGCACAGATACGCAGTATTTT.

This clonotype was seen only a few times. The V and J genes are TRBV27 and TRBJ2-5; D is unresolved. V lost 5 bases and J lost 0, with 13 bases in between. Per germline, CDR1 MNHEY and CDR2 SMNVEV (reference sequence). This CDR3 spans 15 amino acids. CDR3 nucleotide sequence: TGTGCCAGCAGTCCAAACACGCCAGACCAAGAGACCCAGTACTTC. Its translation: CASSPNTPDQETQYF.

This clonotype was observed a handful of times. CDR3 in DNA: TGTGCCAGCAGTATCCCGGGACAGCATAATTCACCCCTCCACTTT. This gives the protein CASSIPGQHNSPLHF. This chain links TRBV28 with TRBJ1-6, with TRBD1 matching 7 bases. Germline CDR1 is MDHEN and CDR2 is SYDVKM. The CDR3 runs 15 residues. The ends lost 5 bases at V and 5 bases at J; junction bases unmatched: 6. Using reference TRBV28 and TRBJ1-6 for the parts outside the CDR3, the full variable domain is DVKVTQSSRYLVKRTGEKVFLECVQDMDHENMFWYRQDPGLGLRLIYFSYDVKMKEKGDIPEGYSVSREKKERFSLILESASTNQTSMYLCASSIPGQHNSPLHFGNGTRLTVT.